The 19 T cell receptor beta chains below were found in one sample sequenced in a study of cytotoxic CD8 clonotypes in ibrutinib-treated CLL. Sequencing used immunoSEQ multiplex PCR; TCRdb keeps in-frame clones, though not all of them. The table shows more than 20,000 clones, with approximately 74% occurring only once. The sample was PBMCs, taken before ibrutinib treatment. These receptors came from a human donor with chronic lymphocytic leukemia.

This chain joins TRBV19 and TRBJ2-7, with D possibly called TRBD1 or TRBD2 (6 bases each). The CDR3 is 14 residues long. Germline V CDR1 and CDR2: LNHDA, SQIVND (reference sequence). V lost 0 bases and J 7 bases, leaving 13 bases between the germline ends. CDR3: CASSIDRQAGEQYF. The CDR3, as DNA: TGTGCCAGTAGTATAGATCGACAGGCGGGAGAGCAGTACTTC. The variable domain in full, completed from reference TRBV19 and TRBJ2-7, reads DGGITQSPKYLFRKEGQNVTLSCEQNLNHDAMYWYRQDPGQGLRLIYYSQIVNDFQKGDIAEGYSVSREKKESFPLTVTSAQKNPTAFYLCASSIDRQAGEQYFGPGTRLTVT.

The chain couples TRBV27 to TRBJ1-4, with a possible D match to TRBD1 (6 bases). V lost 6 bases and J 0 bases, leaving 14 bases between the germline ends. The CDR3 extends over 16 amino acids. Germline values: CDR1 MNHEY, CDR2 SMNVEV (reference sequence). CDR3 in amino acids: CASRGGGASTNEKLFF. In DNA form, the CDR3 reads TGTGCCAGCAGGGGCGGGGGGGCTTCAACTAATGAAAAACTGTTTTTT.

V usage is TRBV19 and J usage is TRBJ2-7, with D tentatively TRBD1 (6 bases). The CDR3 has 14 amino acids. Trimming cost V 2 bases and J 0 bases, with 8 bases left between them. CDR1 LNHDA and CDR2 SQIVND come from the germline V gene (reference sequence). CDR3: CASSITGSSYEQYF. The DNA for the CDR3 is TGTGCCAGTAGTATAACAGGGAGCTCCTACGAGCAGTACTTC. The variable domain in full, completed from reference TRBV19 and TRBJ2-7, reads DGGITQSPKYLFRKEGQNVTLSCEQNLNHDAMYWYRQDPGQGLRLIYYSQIVNDFQKGDIAEGYSVSREKKESFPLTVTSAQKNPTAFYLCASSITGSSYEQYFGPGTRLTVT.

This rearrangement joins TRBV5-1 to TRBJ2-6, with D perhaps TRBD1 or TRBD2 (5 bases each). CDR3 length: 16 residues. V was trimmed by 4 bases and J by 0 bases, leaving 11 bases between them. Germline CDR1 reads SGHRS; CDR2 reads YFSETQ. For the CDR3, the DNA is TGCGCCAGCAGCGCCGGTGGGACCTCTGGGGCCAACGTCCTGACTTTC. It encodes CASSAGGTSGANVLTF.

The chain joins TRBV19 to TRBJ1-5; D gene ambiguous. This CDR3 contains 14 residues. Germline V CDR1 and CDR2: LNHDA, SQIVND (reference sequence). The ends were cut back, 4 bases at V and 5 bases at J, with 12 bases in the middle. CDR3 in amino acids: CASSTGQVYQPQHF. DNA for the CDR3: TGTGCCAGTAGTACCGGGCAGGTTTATCAGCCCCAGCATTTT. The whole variable domain, filled in from reference TRBV19 and TRBJ1-5, reads DGGITQSPKYLFRKEGQNVTLSCEQNLNHDAMYWYRQDPGQGLRLIYYSQIVNDFQKGDIAEGYSVSREKKESFPLTVTSAQKNPTAFYLCASSTGQVYQPQHFGDGTRLSIL.

The rearrangement joins TRBV19 to TRBJ2-1, with a tentative D call TRBD2 (6 bases). There are 13 residues in the CDR3. Trimming stripped 1 base from V and 15 bases from J, with 16 bases between. Germline CDR1 reads LNHDA; CDR2 reads SQIVND (reference sequence). The CDR3, as DNA: TGTGCCAGTAGTATAGGCGCCGGCGGGGCGCGGTTCTTC. Residues: CASSIGAGGARFF.

The sample holds a few counts of this clone. The rearrangement links TRBV6-6 to TRBJ2-7; no reliable D call. The CDR3 is made up of 13 amino acids. Germline CDR1 and CDR2: MNHNY and SVGAGI (reference sequence). The germline V and J ends were trimmed by 6 bases and 2 bases, with 11 bases remaining between them. CDR3 in DNA: TGTGCCAGCAGCCCCGAAGGACCCTACGAGCAGTACTTC. Its translation: CASSPEGPYEQYF.

The rearrangement uses TRBV11-1 and TRBJ2-7, with D possibly being TRBD2 (5 bases). With 3 bases removed from V and 4 bases from J, the gap between germline ends came to 10 bases. The CDR3 contains 13 residues. Germline V CDR1 and CDR2: SGHAT, FQDESV (reference sequence). This CDR3 is CASSLPGIYEQYF. CDR3 coding DNA: TGTGCCAGCAGCTTGCCCGGGATATACGAGCAGTACTTC. Drawing the rest from reference TRBV11-1 and TRBJ2-7, the complete variable domain is EAEVAQSPRYKITEKSQAVAFWCDPISGHATLYWYRQILGQGPELLVQFQDESVVDDSQLPKDRFSAERLKGVDSTLKIQPAELGDSAMYLCASSLPGIYEQYFGPGTRLTVT.

This clone was counted a single time. V gene TRBV10-3 combines with J gene TRBJ2-3, with TRBD1 as a possible D gene (5 bases). The germline V gene has CDR1 ENHRY and CDR2 SYGVKD. V lost 6 bases to trimming and J lost 5 bases, with 18 bases between them. The CDR3 contains 15 residues. In nucleotides, the CDR3 is TGTGCCATCAGAACATCCCAGGGAATGGTAGATACGCAGTATTTT. Encoded protein: CAIRTSQGMVDTQYF.

V and J are TRBV4-1 and TRBJ2-7; D gene uncertain. The germline V gene has CDR1 MGHRA and CDR2 YSYEKL. Trimming removed 4 bases from V and 2 bases from J, with 15 bases in between. CDR3 size: 15 residues. The CDR3 DNA reads TGCGCCAGCAGCCCCACTCGCGGTTCGCCCTACGAGCAGTACTTC. Translation gives CASSPTRGSPYEQYF.

The chain carries TRBV9 and TRBJ1-4; D is undetermined. Germline lookup yields CDR1 SGDLS and CDR2 YYNGEE. The CDR3 is 13 amino acids. The germline V and J ends were trimmed by 0 bases and 8 bases, with 8 bases remaining between them. CDR3 DNA: TGTGCCAGCAGCGTAGGGGTTTACGAAAAACTGTTTTTT. This encodes CASSVGVYEKLFF.

The V gene is TRBV7-3, the J gene TRBJ2-5; D not resolved. CDR3 length: 13 residues. With 9 bases removed from V and 0 bases from J, the gap between germline ends came to 11 bases. CDR1 and CDR2 from the germline V gene are SGHTA and FQGTGA. CDR3 protein: CARAGFYQETQYF. CDR3 sequence (DNA): TGTGCCAGAGCAGGATTTTACCAAGAGACCCAGTACTTC.

This clone was counted once. V gene TRBV9 combines with J gene TRBJ2-7; 13 bases map to TRBD2. The germline CDR1 and CDR2 sequences are SGDLS and YYNGEE. This CDR3 has 15 residues. Trimming took 0 bases from V and 7 from J; bases not matched to a gene: 4. CDR3 coding DNA: TGTGCCAGCAGCGTAGGGGGACTAGCGGGAAGGGAGCAGTACTTC. This sequence encodes CASSVGGLAGREQYF.

The chain couples TRBV5-4 to TRBJ2-1; 10 nucleotides line up with TRBD2. The junction had 9 bases not matched to a gene; V was cut back by 4 bases and J by 5 bases. The CDR3 has 16 amino acids. Germline V CDR1 and CDR2: SGHNT, YYREEE (reference sequence). The CDR3 region is CASSRTTSGVHNEQFF. CDR3 coding DNA: TGTGCCAGCAGCAGAACTACTAGCGGGGTTCACAATGAGCAGTTCTTC. Full variable domain (remainder filled in from reference TRBV5-4 and TRBJ2-1): ETGVTQSPTHLIKTRGQQVTLRCSSQSGHNTVSWYQQALGQGPQFIFQYYREEENGRGNFPPRFSGLQFPNYSSELNVNALELDDSALYLCASSRTTSGVHNEQFFGPGTRLTVL.

CDR3 region: CASSPDRGGYTF. DNA for the CDR3: TGTGCCAGCAGCCCGGACAGGGGCGGCTACACCTTC. The chain combines TRBV9 with TRBJ1-2; TRBD1 aligns across 9 bases. The CDR3 is 12 amino acids. Trimming at V came to 4 bases and at J to 8 bases, leaving 3 bases not matched to a gene. In germline, CDR1 is SGDLS, CDR2 YYNGEE.

V is TRBV2 and J is TRBJ2-7; 8 bases align to TRBD1. CDR1 SNHLY and CDR2 FYNNEI come from the germline V gene. Losses at the gene ends were 6 bases for V and 3 bases for J; bases not matched to a gene: 7. The CDR3 has 14 amino acids. The CDR3 DNA reads TGTGCCAGCAGCCGGGACAGGCAGGTCTACGAGCAGTACTTC. Translating gives CASSRDRQVYEQYF.

This sequence joins TRBV5-4 and TRBJ2-3, with 14 bases identical to TRBD2. The CDR3 runs to 16 residues. Germline V gives CDR1 SGHNT, CDR2 YYREEE (reference sequence). V lost 4 bases, J lost 8 bases, and 9 bases stayed unmatched. The CDR3: CASSPGTSGRAGTQYF. CDR3 sequence (DNA): TGTGCCAGCAGCCCCGGGACTAGCGGGAGAGCTGGTACGCAGTATTTT.

This chain links TRBV5-1 with TRBJ2-7; D might be TRBD1 (6 bases). This CDR3 contains 14 residues. Trimming pared 8 bases from V and 4 bases from J, leaving 19 bases between. The germline V gene has CDR1 SGHRS and CDR2 YFSETQ. CDR3 DNA sequence: TGCGCCAGTGGGGCAGGGGTAACGGTTTACGAGCAGTACTTC. This translates into CASGAGVTVYEQYF.

The J gene is TRBJ2-4, the V gene TRBV28, with 7 nucleotides matching TRBD1. The CDR3 length is 16 residues. The V segment lost 2 bases and the J segment 7 bases; nucleotides outside the gene matches: 11. Germline V gives CDR1 MDHEN, CDR2 SYDVKM. The CDR3 DNA follows: TGTGCCAGCAGTTTACTGAGAGGGGGCGGTAGGAACATTCAGTACTTC. Its protein is CASSLLRGGGRNIQYF. The full variable domain, rest sourced from reference TRBV28 and TRBJ2-4, is DVKVTQSSRYLVKRTGEKVFLECVQDMDHENMFWYRQDPGLGLRLIYFSYDVKMKEKGDIPEGYSVSREKKERFSLILESASTNQTSMYLCASSLLRGGGRNIQYFGAGTRLSVL.